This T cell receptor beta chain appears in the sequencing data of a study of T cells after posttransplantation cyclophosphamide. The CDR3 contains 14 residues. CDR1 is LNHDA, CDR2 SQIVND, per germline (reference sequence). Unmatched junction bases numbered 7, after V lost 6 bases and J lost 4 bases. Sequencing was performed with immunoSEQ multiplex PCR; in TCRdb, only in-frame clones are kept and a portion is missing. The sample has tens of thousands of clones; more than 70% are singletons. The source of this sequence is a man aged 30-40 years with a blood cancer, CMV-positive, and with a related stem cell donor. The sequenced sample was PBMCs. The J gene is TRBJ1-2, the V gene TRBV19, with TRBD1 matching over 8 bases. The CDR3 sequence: CASRGQGESYGYTF. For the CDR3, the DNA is TGTGCCAGTAGAGGACAGGGCGAAAGCTATGGCTACACCTTC. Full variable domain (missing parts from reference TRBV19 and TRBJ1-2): DGGITQSPKYLFRKEGQNVTLSCEQNLNHDAMYWYRQDPGQGLRLIYYSQIVNDFQKGDIAEGYSVSREKKESFPLTVTSAQKNPTAFYLCASRGQGESYGYTFGSGTRLTVV.